One sample yielded the 30 T cell receptor beta chains listed below, sequenced in a study of T cells after yellow fever vaccination. TCRdb re-called the 5' RACE reads with MiXCR, one entry per CDR3 protein. The table lists 500,000 to 650,000 distinct CDR3 sequences, about a sixth of them singletons, with roughly a sixth in the top ten. The sequenced sample was PBMCs, obtained 4 to 5 days after the first yellow fever vaccination. The receptor set was obtained from a man between 18 and 29 years old who received the YFV17D yellow fever vaccine.

The gene calls are TRBV10-2 and TRBJ1-5; no clear D. V dropped 2 bases and J dropped 4 bases, with 9 bases sitting between them. The germline gives CDR1 WSHSY, CDR2 SAAADI. There are 14 residues in the CDR3. CDR3 nucleotide sequence: TGCGCCAGCAGTGAGAGTCACCTTAATCAGCCCCAGCATTTT. It encodes CASSESHLNQPQHF.

As DNA, the CDR3 is TGTGCCATCATGGGACTAGCGGGTGCCACAGATACGCAGTATTTT. This sequence encodes CAIMGLAGATDTQYF. The rearrangement links TRBV10-3 to TRBJ2-3, with 12 bases that match TRBD2. This CDR3 spans 15 amino acids. Germline CDR1 is ENHRY and CDR2 is SYGVKD. V was clipped by 7 bases and J by 2 bases; unmatched bases: 4.

This clonotype was detected only a few times. The chain employs TRBV7-2 and TRBJ1-1, with D possibly being TRBD1 (5 bases). Germline CDR1 reads SGHTA; CDR2 reads FQGNSA. V was shortened by 6 bases and J by 3 bases, with 8 bases between the two germline ends. The CDR3 runs to 12 residues. DNA of the CDR3: TGTGCCAGCAGGCAGGGTTACACTGAAGCTTTCTTT. Amino acid sequence: CASRQGYTEAFF.

The CDR3 loop reads CASSPLGGTLVGNTIYF. CDR3 nucleotide sequence: TGTGCCAGCAGCCCGCTGGGAGGGACTTTGGTTGGAAACACCATATATTTT. The V call is TRBV7-2, the J call TRBJ1-3; possibly TRBD1 for D (5 bases). With 5 bases removed from V and 3 bases from J, the gap between germline ends came to 20 bases. The CDR3 is 17 amino acids. Germline assignment: CDR1 SGHTA and CDR2 FQGNSA.

A note on this clonotype: One base away lies a much larger clone, so this may be a sequencing read error. The chain uses TRBV11-2 and TRBJ2-3; D tentatively fits TRBD1 or TRBD2 (5 bases each). V gave up 1 base and J gave up 2 bases, with 13 bases separating them. The CDR3 is made up of 16 amino acids. Germline CDR1 is SGHAT and CDR2 is FQNNGV. CDR3 protein: CASSLAAGRPTDTQYF. Here the CDR3 DNA reads TGTGCCAGCAGCTTAGCGGCAGGGAGACCCACAGATACGCAGTATTTT. Combining the CDR3 with reference TRBV11-2 and TRBJ2-3 gives the whole variable domain EAGVAQSPRYKIIEKRQSVAFWCNPISGHATLYWYQQILGQGPKLLIQFQNNGVVDDSQLPKDRFSAERLKGVDSTLKIQPAKLEDSAVYLCASSLAAGRPTDTQYFGPGTRLTVL.

This clonotype was seen a few times. V gene TRBV27 combines with J gene TRBJ1-6; 9 nucleotides line up with TRBD1. Per germline, CDR1 MNHEY and CDR2 SMNVEV (reference sequence). J was trimmed by 4 bases and V by 4 bases; bases with no gene match: 8. The CDR3 runs to 17 residues. This CDR3 reads CASSSLKGTGYNSPLHF. The CDR3 DNA reads TGTGCCAGCAGTTCTTTAAAAGGGACAGGGTATAATTCACCCCTCCACTTT.

The table lists this clonotype with many counts. The CDR3 protein is CSATGTPGDTQYF. In DNA form, the CDR3 reads TGCAGTGCTACCGGGACCCCAGGGGATACGCAGTATTTT. The chain carries TRBV20-1 and TRBJ2-3; D possibly matches TRBD1 or TRBD2 (5 bases each). Trimming pared 4 bases from V and 6 bases from J, leaving 14 bases between. This CDR3 contains 13 residues. Germline V gives CDR1 DFQATT, CDR2 SNEGSKA (reference sequence).

The V and J genes are TRBV20-1 and TRBJ2-7; D uncertain. The length of the CDR3 is 13 residues. Germline loops: CDR1 DFQATT, CDR2 SNEGSKA (reference sequence). Trimming took off 1 base at V and 6 bases at J, with 13 bases between the two ends. DNA of the CDR3: TGCAGTGCTAGAGCTATTACCTCTCCCGAGCAGTACTTC. Protein sequence: CSARAITSPEQYF.

This clonotype occurred a few times. The chain uses TRBV2 and TRBJ2-1, with TRBD1 matching over 9 bases. The germline CDR1 and CDR2 sequences are SNHLY and FYNNEI. The CDR3 extends over 16 amino acids. J gave up 3 bases and V 6 bases, and 9 bases lay outside the gene matches. The CDR3 DNA reads as TGTGCCAGCAGCTCGATGACAGGGGGGCTCTACAATGAGCAGTTCTTC. Translated, it gives CASSSMTGGLYNEQFF.

V gene TRBV7-9 combines with J gene TRBJ2-2, with D perhaps TRBD1 or TRBD2 (5 bases each). Germline lookup yields CDR1 SEHNR and CDR2 FQNEAQ (reference sequence). CDR3 size: 16 residues. Trimming left V 5 bases short and J 1 base short, with 14 bases between. The CDR3, as DNA: TGTGCCAGCAGCCTCGCTTTGGGGGTGAACACCGGGGAGCTGTTTTTT. Protein: CASSLALGVNTGELFF.

This sequence joins TRBV5-1 and TRBJ2-6; D remains ambiguous. The CDR3 length is 16 residues. Germline V CDR1 and CDR2: SGHRS, YFSETQ. The V gene lost 2 bases and the J gene lost 1 base, with 10 bases spanning the gap. The CDR3 loop reads CASSLVSDSGANVLTF. The CDR3 coding sequence is TGCGCCAGCAGCTTAGTGTCGGATTCTGGGGCCAACGTCCTGACTTTC.

This clonotype was seen only a few times. The chain employs TRBV4-3 and TRBJ1-1; D is possibly TRBD1 (6 bases). Trimming removed 6 bases at V and 3 bases at J, with 14 bases between. CDR3 length: 14 amino acids. Germline V gene data show CDR1 as LGHNA and CDR2 as YSLEER. In DNA form, the CDR3 reads TGCGCCAGCAGACAGGGTAGGGTAGACACTGAAGCTTTCTTT. This encodes CASRQGRVDTEAFF.

The chain has TRBV12-3 or TRBV12-4 and TRBJ1-5; D remains unclear. The V and J ends lost 2 bases and 1 base respectively, with 12 bases between them. The CDR3 runs to 16 residues. The CDR3 DNA reads as TGTGCCAGCAGTTTACCGGGATCTTTGAGCAATCAGCCCCAGCATTTT. Translating it yields CASSLPGSLSNQPQHF.

The CDR3 sequence is CASSVALDYTDTQYF. DNA of the CDR3: TGTGCCAGCAGCGTAGCTCTGGACTACACAGATACGCAGTATTTT. The chain combines TRBV9 with TRBJ2-3; perhaps TRBD2 as D (6 bases). The V gene lost 0 bases and the J gene lost 2 bases, with 10 bases spanning the gap. The CDR3 has 15 residues. The germline CDR1 and CDR2 sequences are SGDLS and YYNGEE.

The chain links TRBV7-2 to TRBJ2-3, with 13 bases that match TRBD2. Germline CDR1 SGHTA, CDR2 FQGNSA. V lost 6 bases, J lost 8 bases, and 8 bases stayed unmatched. CDR3 length: 15 residues. As DNA, the CDR3 is TGTGCCAGCAGTCAATCCGGGACTAGCGGGGTTACGCAGTATTTT. It encodes CASSQSGTSGVTQYF.

This clonotype was detected ten times or more. The genes are TRBV5-1 and TRBJ1-4; no definite D call. This CDR3 contains 13 residues. Germline V gene lookup returns CDR1 SGHRS and CDR2 YFSETQ. V lost 4 bases, J lost 8 bases, and 12 bases lay in between. The CDR3: CASSGSFREKLFF. Written as DNA, the CDR3 is TGCGCCAGCAGCGGATCATTTCGGGAAAAACTGTTTTTT.

This clonotype showed up just a few times. This chain joins TRBV15 and TRBJ1-5; 7 nucleotides match TRBD1. After removal of 5 bases from V and 5 bases from J, the junction contained 6 bases not matched to a gene. The CDR3 covers 14 residues. Germline CDR1 is LNHNV and CDR2 is YYDKDF (reference sequence). CDR3 region: CATSHRDSHQPQHF. CDR3 bases: TGTGCCACCAGCCACCGGGACAGCCATCAGCCCCAGCATTTT. Together with reference TRBV15 and TRBJ1-5, the CDR3 gives the full variable domain: DAMVIQNPRYQVTQFGKPVTLSCSQTLNHNVMYWYQQKSSQAPKLLFHYYDKDFNNEADTPDNFQSRRPNTSFCFLDIRSPGLGDTAMYLCATSHRDSHQPQHFGDGTRLSIL.

This clonotype was counted ten times or more. CDR3: CSVAVELGQPQHF. CDR3 coding DNA: TGCAGCGTTGCTGTGGAGCTAGGTCAGCCCCAGCATTTT. The chain uses TRBV29-1 and TRBJ1-5; no reliable D call. This CDR3 spans 13 amino acids. The germline V gene encodes CDR1 SQVTM and CDR2 ANQGSEA. The germline V and J ends were trimmed by 4 bases and 6 bases, with 13 bases remaining between them.

This clonotype was counted many times. The chain combines TRBV4-2 with TRBJ2-6, with 7 positions matching TRBD1. J was trimmed by 0 bases and V by 0 bases; bases with no gene match: 2. There are 17 residues in the CDR3. The germline V gene encodes CDR1 LGHNA and CDR2 YNFKEQ. CDR3 DNA sequence: TGTGCCAGCAGCCAAGATCGGGACAGCTCTGGGGCCAACGTCCTGACTTTC. Its translation: CASSQDRDSSGANVLTF.

The V gene is TRBV5-1, the J gene TRBJ2-1, with 10 bases that match TRBD2. The CDR3 runs to 17 residues. Germline-derived CDR1 and CDR2 are SGHRS and YFSETQ. Trimming cost V 4 bases and J 4 bases; bases outside gene matches: 11. CDR3 DNA: TGCGCCAGCAGCCTTGCGGTAGCGGGGGGATTGTACAATGAGCAGTTCTTC. It yields the protein CASSLAVAGGLYNEQFF.

A few counts support this clonotype. The rearrangement uses TRBV4-3 and TRBJ1-2; 8 bases match TRBD1. Looked up from germline, CDR1 is LGHNA and CDR2 is YSLEER. CDR3 length: 14 amino acids. J was trimmed by 7 bases and V by 4 bases; bases with no gene match: 8. CDR3 DNA sequence: TGCGCCAGCAGCCTCGGACAGGGTCCCTCTGGCTACACCTTC. It translates to CASSLGQGPSGYTF.

The gene calls are TRBV5-5 and TRBJ1-3, with 11 bases aligning to TRBD1. The CDR3 runs 14 residues. V dropped 4 bases and J dropped 8; count of bases not matched to a gene: 5. Germline V gene sequence: CDR1 SGHKS, CDR2 YYEKEE (reference sequence). The CDR3 loop reads CASSRDRGSDTIYF. DNA of the CDR3: TGTGCCAGCAGCCGGGACAGGGGGTCGGACACCATATATTTT.

This clonotype was seen only once. A single base separates this from a much larger clone, so it may be a read error. The V and J genes are TRBV5-1 and TRBJ2-1; 11 bases fit TRBD2. The V and J ends lost 0 bases and 12 bases, in that order; junction bases with no gene match: 8. The germline V gene encodes CDR1 SGHRS and CDR2 YFSETQ. The CDR3 loop spans 15 amino acids. The CDR3 coding sequence is TGCGCCAGCAGCTTGGATATAGCGGGGGGGGATGGGCAGTTCTTC. Amino acid sequence: CASSLDIAGGDGQFF.

The V gene is TRBV7-9, the J gene TRBJ2-1; 13 nucleotides line up with TRBD2. The CDR3 has 16 residues. V was clipped by 5 bases and J by 3 bases; unmatched bases: 4. Germline CDR1 is SEHNR and CDR2 is FQNEAQ (reference sequence). This CDR3 reads CASSGLAGAYYNEQFF. DNA for the CDR3: TGTGCCAGCAGCGGACTAGCGGGGGCCTACTACAATGAGCAGTTCTTC.

The table lists this clonotype with many counts. V and J are TRBV7-3 and TRBJ1-1; a weak D match, TRBD1 (5 bases). The germline V gene encodes CDR1 SGHTA and CDR2 FQGTGA. V lost 5 bases and J lost 3, with 13 bases in between. The CDR3 is 14 residues long. CDR3 nucleotide sequence: TGTGCCAGCAGCCCGCAGGGCGTAGACACTGAAGCTTTCTTT. Its protein product is CASSPQGVDTEAFF.

This clonotype was detected a few times. The chain carries TRBV19 and TRBJ2-5; D possibly corresponds to TRBD2 (6 bases). The V end lost 5 bases, the J end lost 5 bases, and 12 bases lay between the germline ends. Germline lookup yields CDR1 LNHDA and CDR2 SQIVND (reference sequence). This CDR3 comprises 13 residues. The CDR3 DNA is TGTGCCAGTAGTCCTCGGACTACGGAGACCCAGTACTTC. The encoded protein is CASSPRTTETQYF.

V gene TRBV2 combines with J gene TRBJ2-5; 7 bases map to TRBD2. Germline V gene lookup returns CDR1 SNHLY and CDR2 FYNNEI. The J segment lost 2 bases and the V segment lost 4 bases, leaving 7 bases of the junction unmatched. The length of the CDR3 is 15 residues. The DNA of the CDR3 is TGTGCCAGCAGTGGAGGAGCGGGGCGGCAAGAGACCCAGTACTTC. Protein: CASSGGAGRQETQYF.

The chain carries TRBV12-3 or TRBV12-4 and TRBJ1-4; TRBD1 matches at 10 bases. The V gene end was trimmed by 4 bases and the J gene end by 8 bases; junction bases not matched to a gene: 4. The CDR3 is 14 residues long. CDR3 region: CASSSGQGYEKLFF. CDR3 coding DNA: TGTGCCAGCAGTTCGGGACAGGGGTACGAAAAACTGTTTTTT.

The CDR3 loop is CASSVVGGQVSSYEQYF. CDR3 bases: TGTGCCAGCAGCGTAGTGGGGGGGCAGGTAAGCTCCTACGAGCAGTACTTC. This rearrangement joins TRBV9 to TRBJ2-7; D is possibly TRBD2 (7 bases). The CDR3 totals 17 residues. Trimming shortened V by 0 bases and J by 0 bases, and 16 bases separated the two germline ends. CDR1 and CDR2 (germline): SGDLS, YYNGEE.

The chain uses TRBV6-5 and TRBJ2-1, with D possibly being TRBD2 (6 bases). CDR1 MNHEY and CDR2 SVGAGI come from the germline V gene. This CDR3 comprises 15 residues. The V end was cut by 1 base, the J end by 9 bases, with 16 bases between. CDR3 DNA: TGTGCCAGCAGTTACTTGCGGGGCCGTGGAACTGAGCAGTTCTTC. Residues: CASSYLRGRGTEQFF.